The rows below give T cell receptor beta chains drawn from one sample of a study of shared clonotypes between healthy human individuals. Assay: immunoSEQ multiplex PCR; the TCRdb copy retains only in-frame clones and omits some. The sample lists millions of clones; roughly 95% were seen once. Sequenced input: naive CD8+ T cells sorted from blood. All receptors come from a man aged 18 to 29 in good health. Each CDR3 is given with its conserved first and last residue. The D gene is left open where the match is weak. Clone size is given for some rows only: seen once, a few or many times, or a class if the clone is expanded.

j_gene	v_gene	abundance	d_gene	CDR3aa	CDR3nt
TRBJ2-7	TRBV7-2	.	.	CASSLGSSPVSYEQYF	TGTGCCAGCAGCTTGGGCTCTAGCCCCGTCTCCTACGAGCAGTACTTC
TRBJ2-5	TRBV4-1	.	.	CASSQDSQETQYF	TGCGCCAGCAGCCAAGATTCTCAAGAGACCCAGTACTTC
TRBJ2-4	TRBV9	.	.	CASSVEGGLDIQYF	TGTGCCAGCAGCGTAGAGGGGGGTCTCGACATTCAGTACTTC
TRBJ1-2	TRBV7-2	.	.	CASSLGRGESYGYTF	TGTGCCAGCAGCTTAGGGCGGGGTGAATCCTATGGCTACACCTTC
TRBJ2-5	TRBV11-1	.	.	CASSLAVSATQYF	TGTGCCAGCAGCTTAGCGGTGAGCGCGACCCAGTACTTC
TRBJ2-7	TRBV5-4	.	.	CASSFLSGYEQYF	TGTGCCAGCAGCTTCTTGTCGGGATACGAGCAGTACTTC
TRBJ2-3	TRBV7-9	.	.	CASSLVGYLNTDTQYF	TGTGCCAGCAGCTTAGTGGGCTACCTTAACACAGATACGCAGTATTTT
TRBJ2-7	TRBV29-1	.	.	CSVEMTHSYEQYF	TGCAGCGTTGAAATGACACACTCCTACGAGCAGTACTTC
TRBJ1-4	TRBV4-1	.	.	CASSHPSSPEDEKLFF	TGCGCCAGCAGCCACCCTTCGAGCCCGGAGGACGAAAAACTGTTTTTT
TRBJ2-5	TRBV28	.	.	CASQKMGATPQETQYF	TGTGCCAGCCAGAAAATGGGGGCAACACCGCAAGAGACCCAGTACTTC
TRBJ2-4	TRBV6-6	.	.	CASTHDTEEAKNIQYF	TGTGCCAGCACCCACGACACGGAGGAAGCCAAAAACATTCAGTACTTC
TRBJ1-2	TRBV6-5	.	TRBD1	CASRGDREDLIGYTF	TGTGCCAGCAGAGGCGACAGGGAGGATTTGATTGGCTACACCTTC
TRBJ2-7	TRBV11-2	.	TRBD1	CASSPRDRGSYEQYF	TGTGCCAGCAGCCCCCGGGACAGGGGATCCTACGAGCAGTACTTC
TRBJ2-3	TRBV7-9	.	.	CARTRSPEDTQYF	TGTGCCAGGACTAGGAGCCCCGAAGATACGCAGTATTTT
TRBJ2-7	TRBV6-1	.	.	CASSESPTYEQYF	TGTGCCAGCAGTGAAAGCCCAACCTACGAGCAGTACTTC
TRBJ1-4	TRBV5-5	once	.	CASSLDMMNEKLFF	TGTGCCAGCAGCTTGGATATGATGAATGAAAAACTGTTTTTT
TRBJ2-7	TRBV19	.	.	CASSIDGVAGPGYEQYF	TGTGCCAGTAGTATAGACGGAGTGGCAGGCCCGGGCTACGAGCAGTACTTC
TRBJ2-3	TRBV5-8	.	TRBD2	CASSLGLATDTQYF	TGTGCCAGCAGCCTCGGACTAGCCACAGATACGCAGTATTTT
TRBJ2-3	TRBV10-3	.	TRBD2	CAISESSGTFTDTQYF	TGTGCCATCAGTGAGTCTAGCGGGACGTTCACAGATACGCAGTATTTT
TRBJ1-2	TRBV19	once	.	CASTLRGEGINYGYTF	TGTGCCAGTACTCTTAGAGGTGAAGGGATTAACTATGGCTACACCTTC
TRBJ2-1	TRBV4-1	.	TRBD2	CASSQVGTSGGIYNEQFF	TGCGCCAGCAGCCAAGTTGGGACTAGCGGGGGGATCTACAATGAGCAGTTCTTC
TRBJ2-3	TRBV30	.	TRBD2	CAWSPGTTPTDTQYF	TGTGCCTGGAGCCCCGGGACTACTCCCACAGATACGCAGTATTTT
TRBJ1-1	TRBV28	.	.	CASSPTERAEAFF	TGTGCCAGCAGTCCTACAGAGAGGGCTGAAGCTTTCTTT
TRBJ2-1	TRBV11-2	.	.	CASSKEGGPYNEQFF	TGTGCCAGCAGCAAAGAGGGCGGGCCCTACAATGAGCAGTTCTTC
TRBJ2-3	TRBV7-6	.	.	CASSPGVLGTDTQYF	TGTGCCAGCAGTCCAGGGGTCTTAGGCACAGATACGCAGTATTTT
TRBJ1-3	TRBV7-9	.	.	CASSATPGVSGNTIYF	TGTGCCAGCAGCGCCACCCCAGGGGTCTCTGGAAACACCATATATTTT
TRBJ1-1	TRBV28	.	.	CASSPGSNTEAFF	TGTGCCAGCAGCCCCGGATCCAACACTGAAGCTTTCTTT
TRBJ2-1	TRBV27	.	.	CASSTLSPSGGSYNEQFF	TGTGCCAGCAGTACCTTAAGCCCCAGCGGAGGATCCTACAATGAGCAGTTCTTC
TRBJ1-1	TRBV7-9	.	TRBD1	CASSLGQGDYTEAFF	TGTGCCAGCAGCTTAGGACAGGGGGATTACACTGAAGCTTTCTTT
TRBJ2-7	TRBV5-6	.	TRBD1	CASSIRDSFYEQYF	TGTGCCAGCAGCATAAGGGACAGCTTCTACGAGCAGTACTTC
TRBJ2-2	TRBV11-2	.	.	CASIDSTGELFF	TGTGCCAGCATCGATAGTACCGGGGAGCTGTTTTTT
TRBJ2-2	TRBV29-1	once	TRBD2	CSARLAGSNTGELFF	TGCAGCGCGAGACTAGCGGGCTCGAACACCGGGGAGCTGTTTTTT
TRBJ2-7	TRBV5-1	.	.	CASSPLVGIFNEQYF	TGCGCCAGCAGCCCATTGGTAGGGATCTTCAACGAGCAGTACTTC
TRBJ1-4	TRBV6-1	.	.	CASSEIWGEDEKLFF	TGTGCCAGCAGTGAAATATGGGGGGAAGATGAAAAACTGTTTTTT
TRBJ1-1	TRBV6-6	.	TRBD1	CASSPGQGSTEAFF	TGTGCCAGCAGCCCGGGACAGGGGAGCACTGAAGCTTTCTTT
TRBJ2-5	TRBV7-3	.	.	CASSLSAGGQETQYF	TGTGCCAGCAGCTTAAGTGCCGGGGGCCAAGAGACCCAGTACTTC
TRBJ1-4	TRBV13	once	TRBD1	CASSDRGTGGFEKLFF	TGTGCCAGCAGCGATCGCGGGACAGGGGGCTTTGAAAAACTGTTTTTT
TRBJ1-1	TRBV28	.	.	CASRLGAGTEAFF	TGTGCCAGCAGGTTGGGGGCGGGCACTGAAGCTTTCTTT
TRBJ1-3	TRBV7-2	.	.	CASSLTRGMHTIYF	TGTGCCAGCAGCTTAACTCGGGGAATGCACACCATATATTTT
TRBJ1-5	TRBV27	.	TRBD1	CASSLRQGTEPQHF	TGTGCCAGCAGTTTACGACAGGGTACGGAGCCCCAGCATTTT
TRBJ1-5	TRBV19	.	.	CASSILWGTGQPQHF	TGTGCCAGTAGTATATTGTGGGGGACGGGTCAGCCCCAGCATTTT
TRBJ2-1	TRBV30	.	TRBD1	CACTGDRGNEQFF	TGTGCCTGCACGGGGGACAGGGGTAATGAGCAGTTCTTC
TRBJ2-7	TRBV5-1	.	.	CASSLEGGLNEQYF	TGCGCCAGCAGCTTGGAGGGGGGCCTCAACGAGCAGTACTTC
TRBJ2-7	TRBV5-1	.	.	CASSLAPGVYEQYF	TGCGCCAGCAGCTTGGCCCCAGGAGTCTACGAGCAGTACTTC
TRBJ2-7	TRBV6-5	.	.	CASSSTGNSYEQYF	TGTGCCAGCAGCTCCACAGGGAATTCCTACGAGCAGTACTTC
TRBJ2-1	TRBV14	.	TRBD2	CASSQGEGIFNEQFF	TGTGCCAGCAGCCAGGGGGAGGGGATCTTCAATGAGCAGTTCTTC
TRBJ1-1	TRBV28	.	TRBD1	CASSLWTGGATNTEAFF	TGTGCCAGCAGTTTGTGGACAGGGGGCGCGACGAACACTGAAGCTTTCTTT
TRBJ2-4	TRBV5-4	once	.	CASGGGNIQYF	TGTGCCAGCGGTGGTGGGAACATTCAGTACTTC